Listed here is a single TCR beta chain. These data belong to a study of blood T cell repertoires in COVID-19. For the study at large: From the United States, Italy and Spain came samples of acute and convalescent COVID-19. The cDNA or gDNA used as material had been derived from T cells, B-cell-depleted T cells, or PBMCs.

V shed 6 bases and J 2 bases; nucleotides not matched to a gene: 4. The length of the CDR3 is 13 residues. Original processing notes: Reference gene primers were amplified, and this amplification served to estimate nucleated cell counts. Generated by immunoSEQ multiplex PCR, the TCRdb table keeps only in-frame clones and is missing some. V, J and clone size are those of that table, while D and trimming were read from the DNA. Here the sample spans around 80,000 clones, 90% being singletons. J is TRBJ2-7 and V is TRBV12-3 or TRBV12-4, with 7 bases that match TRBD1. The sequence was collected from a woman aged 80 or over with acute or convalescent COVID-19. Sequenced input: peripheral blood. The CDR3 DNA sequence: TGTGCCAGCAGCCCCGGGACAGCCTACGAGCAGTACTTC. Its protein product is CASSPGTAYEQYF.